The subject of this entry is one TCR beta chain. These data originate in a study of follicular helper T cells after annual influenza vaccination. Background on the study: Blood was drawn on days 0, 7 and 28 after vaccination.

This table comes from immunoSEQ multiplex PCR, and its TCRdb copy is limited to in-frame clones, with some not included. The sample gives about 5,600 clones, roughly 84% of which show up once; 2.5% is in the top ten. Time point in this sample: 2015-2016 season, 7 days after influenza vaccination. Germline-derived CDR1 and CDR2 are SGHRS and YFSETQ. This CDR3 spans 14 amino acids. The V gene lost 5 bases and the J gene lost 7 bases, with 13 bases spanning the gap. This clonotype originated in an adult who received the influenza vaccine. The sample was CXCR5+ CD38- circulating T follicular helper cells from blood, taken 7 days after influenza vaccination. Indicated subset: circulating Tfh, non-naive CD4+CXCR5+PD-1+ (ICOS+CD38+ or ICOS-CD38-). The chain joins TRBV5-1 to TRBJ1-6, with D perhaps matching TRBD1 (5 bases). CDR3 in amino acids: CASRPGVQNSPLHF. The CDR3 nucleotides are TGCGCCAGCAGACCGGGGGTCCAGAATTCACCCCTCCACTTT.